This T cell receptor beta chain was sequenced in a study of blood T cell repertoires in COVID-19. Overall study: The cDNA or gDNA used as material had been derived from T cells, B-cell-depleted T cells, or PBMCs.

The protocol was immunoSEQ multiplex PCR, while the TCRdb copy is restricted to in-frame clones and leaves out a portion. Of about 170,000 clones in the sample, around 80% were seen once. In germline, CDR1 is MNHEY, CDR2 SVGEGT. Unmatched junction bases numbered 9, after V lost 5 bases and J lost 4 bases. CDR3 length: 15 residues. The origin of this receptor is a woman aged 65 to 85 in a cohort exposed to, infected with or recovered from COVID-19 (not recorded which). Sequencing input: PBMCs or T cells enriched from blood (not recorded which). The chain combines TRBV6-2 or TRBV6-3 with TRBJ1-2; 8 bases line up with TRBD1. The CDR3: CASSDRSTGAYGYTF. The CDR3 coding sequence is TGTGCCAGCAGTGACCGTTCGACAGGGGCCTATGGCTACACCTTC.